The rows below give T cell receptor beta chains drawn from one sample of a study of blood T cell repertoires in COVID-19. TCRdb keeps only in-frame clones here, not all; method: immunoSEQ multiplex PCR. Altogether approximately 93,000 clones are present, approximately 86% being singletons, with the ten largest covering 2.1%. The sequenced sample was peripheral blood. These receptors originate from a man in his forties or fifties with COVID-19, enrolled during active disease. Both conserved end residues are part of each CDR3. D genes are given only for firm matches. Clone size is given for some rows only: seen once, a few or many times, or a class if the clone is expanded.

V gene	J gene	clone size	D gene	CDR3 protein	CDR3 DNA
TRBV21-1	TRBJ2-7	.	.	CASSKALRTGGYEQYF	TGTGCCAGCAGCAAAGCGCTAAGGACAGGGGGCTACGAGCAGTACTTC
TRBV4-3	TRBJ2-1	.	.	CASSQEANSYNEQFF	TGCGCCAGCAGCCAAGAGGCAAACTCCTACAATGAGCAGTTCTTC
TRBV3-1/TRBV3-2	TRBJ1-2	.	TRBD1	CASSQDRVRGYTF	TGTGCCAGCAGCCAGGACAGGGTTAGGGGCTACACCTTC
TRBV4-1	TRBJ1-6	.	.	CASSLPGAFSPLHF	TGCGCCAGCAGCCTTCCAGGGGCTTTTTCACCCCTCCACTTT
TRBV5-4	TRBJ1-2	.	.	CASSLSSQGFGYTF	TGTGCCAGCAGCTTGTCGTCTCAGGGGTTTGGCTACACCTTC
TRBV19	TRBJ1-5	.	.	CASSIRGNQPQHF	TGTGCCAGTAGTATCAGGGGCAATCAGCCCCAGCATTTT
TRBV11-3	TRBJ2-1	.	TRBD1	CASSRDRVVNEQFF	TGTGCCAGCAGCAGGGACAGGGTAGTCAATGAGCAGTTCTTC
TRBV30	TRBJ1-5	.	.	CAWSVTPGGAPYQPQHF	TGTGCCTGGAGTGTAACCCCCGGCGGGGCACCTTATCAGCCCCAGCATTTT
TRBV27	TRBJ1-3	.	.	CATTTERRGALFGNTIYF	TGTGCCACCACGACCGAGAGGCGGGGGGCGCTTTTTGGAAACACCATATATTTT
TRBV7-2	TRBJ1-2	.	TRBD1	CASSNERQGTYGYTF	TGTGCCAGCAGCAACGAGAGACAGGGGACCTATGGCTACACCTTC
TRBV2	TRBJ2-6	.	.	CASSEEQGFSGANVLTF	TGTGCCAGCAGTGAAGAACAGGGATTCTCTGGGGCCAACGTCCTGACTTTC
TRBV7-9	TRBJ1-2	once	.	CASSPTTGRAYGYTF	TGTGCCAGCAGCCCCACGACGGGTCGCGCTTATGGCTACACCTTC
TRBV18	TRBJ1-1	.	TRBD1	CASSSGTAMNTEAFF	TGTGCCAGCTCTTCAGGGACAGCCATGAACACTGAAGCTTTCTTT
TRBV7-2	TRBJ1-6	few	TRBD1	CASSLGGTANSPLHF	TGTGCCAGCAGCTTAGGCGGGACAGCTAATTCACCCCTCCACTTT
TRBV2	TRBJ2-1	once	.	CASSGGPGYNEQFF	TGTGCCAGCAGTGGAGGTCCCGGCTACAATGAGCAGTTCTTC
TRBV10-2	TRBJ2-1	.	TRBD2	CASSETSGDTEQFF	TGCGCCAGCAGTGAGACTAGCGGGGATACTGAGCAGTTCTTC
TRBV20-1	TRBJ1-6	few	.	CSASSESSYNSPLHF	TGCAGTGCTAGTTCGGAGAGCTCCTATAATTCACCCCTCCACTTT
TRBV4-1	TRBJ1-2	few	TRBD1	CASSTRDSYGYTF	TGCGCCAGCAGCACCCGGGACAGCTATGGCTACACCTTC
TRBV3-1/TRBV3-2	TRBJ2-7	.	TRBD1	CASSRTGTGSYEQYF	TGTGCCAGCAGCCGCACAGGGACAGGGTCCTACGAGCAGTACTTC
TRBV6-6	TRBJ1-3	.	.	CASTREGGNTIYF	TGTGCCAGCACTAGAGAGGGTGGAAACACCATATATTTT
TRBV28	TRBJ1-2	.	.	CASSQGNYGYTF	TGTGCCAGCAGTCAGGGGAACTATGGCTACACCTTC
TRBV12-3/TRBV12-4	TRBJ1-1	.	.	CASTTGPNTEAFF	TGTGCCAGCACAACAGGACCGAACACTGAAGCTTTCTTT
TRBV7-2	TRBJ2-7	.	.	CASSLGGPRSQVQYF	TGTGCCAGCAGCTTAGGGGGCCCGCGTAGCCAAGTGCAGTACTTC
TRBV7-2	TRBJ1-2	.	.	CASSIQGYGYTF	TGTGCCAGCAGTATACAGGGTTATGGCTACACCTTC
TRBV30	TRBJ1-4	.	.	CAWTVGGKLFF	TGTGCCTGGACGGTCGGGGGAAAACTGTTTTTT
TRBV7-9	TRBJ1-2	.	TRBD1	CASSLGQGDGYTF	TGTGCCAGCAGCTTAGGGCAGGGGGATGGCTACACCTTC
TRBV10-2	TRBJ1-2	.	TRBD1	CASSLDRGYGYTF	TGCGCCAGCAGTCTAGACAGGGGCTATGGCTACACCTTC
TRBV11-2	TRBJ1-2	.	.	CASSPPGSAGYTF	TGTGCCAGCAGCCCACCGGGGAGCGCTGGCTACACCTTC
TRBV19	TRBJ1-2	.	TRBD1	CASKTGAYGYTF	TGTGCCAGTAAAACAGGGGCCTATGGCTACACCTTC
TRBV5-1	TRBJ1-3	.	.	CASSLVGRPVSGNTIYF	TGCGCCAGCAGCCTTGTGGGCAGGCCTGTCTCTGGAAACACCATATATTTT
TRBV5-4	TRBJ1-1	.	.	CASSLVQGGGTEAFF	TGTGCCAGCAGCTTGGTTCAGGGAGGAGGCACTGAAGCTTTCTTT
TRBV10-3	TRBJ2-7	.	TRBD1	CAISEASRDRGNEQYF	TGTGCCATCAGTGAGGCAAGCCGGGACAGGGGCAACGAGCAGTACTTC
TRBV25-1	TRBJ1-3	few	.	CASSEGLGHTIYF	TGTGCCAGCAGTGAGGGTCTGGGCCACACCATATATTTT
TRBV5-1	TRBJ1-2	.	.	CASSQSAGYGYTF	TGCGCCAGCAGCCAAAGCGCGGGCTATGGCTACACCTTC
TRBV18	TRBJ1-1	.	.	CASSLTVSVNTEAFF	TGTGCCAGCTCCCTGACAGTGAGCGTGAACACTGAAGCTTTCTTT
TRBV28	TRBJ1-2	.	TRBD1	CASSFTRQGASPGYTF	TGTGCCAGCAGTTTTACCAGACAGGGGGCTTCTCCCGGCTACACCTTC
TRBV7-3	TRBJ2-1	.	.	CASSSYLDREQFF	TGTGCCAGCAGCTCGTACCTTGACAGGGAGCAGTTCTTC
TRBV3-1/TRBV3-2	TRBJ1-4	.	.	CASSQSTRVEKLFF	TGTGCCAGCAGCCAGTCTACCCGGGTAGAAAAACTGTTTTTT
TRBV27	TRBJ1-2	.	TRBD1	CASSTRDRGNYGYTF	TGTGCCAGCAGTACAAGGGACAGGGGTAACTATGGCTACACCTTC
TRBV3-1/TRBV3-2	TRBJ2-5	.	.	CASSQDRLAPGWERETQYF	TGTGCCAGCAGCCAAGACCGATTAGCTCCAGGGTGGGAACGCGAGACCCAGTACTTC
TRBV2	TRBJ2-7	.	TRBD1	CASSSATGGGYEQYF	TGTGCCAGCAGCTCGGCCACAGGGGGCGGCTACGAGCAGTACTTC
TRBV6-4	TRBJ2-3	few	TRBD2	CASSDSSGGADTQYF	TGTGCCAGCAGTGACTCTAGCGGGGGGGCCGATACGCAGTATTTT